The 5 T cell receptor beta chains below come from one sample, sequenced in a study of early T cells in non-severe SARS-CoV-2 infection. A single record per CDR3 protein comes from TCRdb applying MiXCR to the 5' RACE reads. Among about 36,000 distinct CDR3 sequences listed, 3% to 4.5% were seen once. The sequencing input was whole blood. The receptors stem from an adult who was a healthcare worker with PCR-confirmed SARS-CoV-2 infection or an uninfected control (not recorded which).

Ten or more counts support this clonotype. The V gene is TRBV3-1, the J gene TRBJ2-7; a possible D gene is TRBD1 (5 bases). The germline V gene encodes CDR1 LGHDT and CDR2 YNNKEL (reference sequence). This CDR3 has 17 residues. Trimming stripped 4 bases from V and 2 bases from J, with 21 bases between. The CDR3 DNA follows: TGTGCCAGCAGCCGATACCAGAAAACAGGAACAACCTACGAGCAGTACTTC. It is translated as CASSRYQKTGTTYEQYF.

This clonotype turned up a few times. This sequence joins TRBV7-9 and TRBJ2-2, with TRBD2 matching over 10 bases. The V gene end was trimmed by 5 bases and the J gene end by 0 bases; junction bases not matched to a gene: 15. The CDR3 extends over 20 amino acids. Looked up from germline, CDR1 is SEHNR and CDR2 is FQNEAQ (reference sequence). The CDR3 protein is CASSAGPGTSEQANTGELFF. The CDR3 nucleotides read TGTGCCAGCAGCGCAGGGCCCGGGACTAGCGAACAAGCGAACACCGGGGAGCTGTTTTTT.

This clonotype was observed many times. This sequence joins TRBV28 and TRBJ2-7, with 7 bases identical to TRBD1. V lost 8 bases and J lost 2; bases outside the gene matches: 12. CDR3 size: 15 residues. Germline values: CDR1 MDHEN, CDR2 SYDVKM. CDR3 bases: TGTGCCAGCGGAACCCTGGGACAGTCGACCTACGAGCAGTACTTC. This encodes CASGTLGQSTYEQYF.

This clonotype came up many times. The chain combines TRBV20-1 with TRBJ2-1, with 11 nucleotides matching TRBD2. The J segment lost 8 bases and the V segment lost 6 bases, leaving 6 bases of the junction unmatched. Germline CDR1 is DFQATT and CDR2 is SNEGSKA (reference sequence). This CDR3 is built from 13 residues. The CDR3 region is CSAKGLAEYEQFF. The DNA of the CDR3 is TGCAGTGCCAAGGGACTAGCGGAATATGAGCAGTTCTTC.

Ten or more counts support this clonotype. The chain employs TRBV4-3 and TRBJ2-3, with 8 nucleotides matching TRBD1. CDR3 length: 17 residues. Looked up from germline, CDR1 is LGHNA and CDR2 is YSLEER. V dropped 1 base and J dropped 2; count of bases not matched to a gene: 8. CDR3 amino acids: CASSQASGGVSTDTQYF. CDR3 coding DNA: TGCGCCAGCAGCCAAGCGTCAGGGGGCGTATCCACAGATACGCAGTATTTT.